These 31 T cell receptor beta chains came from one sample sequenced in a study of CD4 and CD8 cells across lung adenocarcinoma regions (dated by TCRdb to 2016 to 2018). The library was prepared using PCR. TCRdb records HiSeq X Ten as the sequencer. The raw public data were reprocessed by TCRdb itself: fastp quality trimming at Q25, MiXCR clonotype calling, in-frame beta chains only. Rows merge per CDR3 protein into single entries with the most common DNA and genes. This sample has over 15,000 distinct CDR3 sequences in its table, and roughly 46% of those were observed once. The ten largest clones take up roughly 18% of the sample. Sequences were obtained from CD4+ T cells from the margin of a lung tumor. The meaning of the sample's cell subset or site label: tumor margin region. These receptors all come from a male donor with lung adenocarcinoma. The CD4 and CD8 labels of this study may be unreliable.

The genes are TRBV6-1 and TRBJ2-3; D is perhaps TRBD1 or TRBD2 (6 bases each). CDR3 size: 18 residues. Trimming cost V 4 bases and J 9 bases, with 29 bases left between them. Germline V gene data show CDR1 as MNHNS and CDR2 as SASEGT. CDR3 amino acids: CASSVRGRARCDEETQYF. In DNA, the CDR3 is TGTGCCAGCAGTGTCCGGGGGCGTGCCCGCTGTGACGAAGAGACGCAGTATTTT.

V is TRBV6-5 and J is TRBJ2-2; 10 nucleotides align to TRBD2. The CDR3 sequence is 20 residues long. The germline CDR1 and CDR2 sequences are MNHEY and SVGAGI. V gave up 0 bases and J gave up 0 bases; unmatched junction bases: 10. In DNA, the CDR3 is TGTGCCAGCAGTTACTCGAGTGGTGCTAGCGGGAGAACGAACACCGGGGAGCTGTTTTTT. Its protein product is CASSYSSGASGRTNTGELFF.

CDR3 DNA: TGTGCCATCAGTGAAGGGACACCCGAAGAGACCCAGTACTTC. Translating it yields CAISEGTPEETQYF. This chain links TRBV10-3 with TRBJ2-5; tentative D call: TRBD1 (6 bases). In germline, CDR1 is ENHRY, CDR2 SYGVKD. The CDR3 is 14 amino acids. The germline V and J ends were trimmed by 3 bases and 3 bases, with 11 bases remaining between them.

The V and J genes are TRBV6-1 and TRBJ2-1; 11 bases are shared with TRBD2. V gave up 0 bases and J gave up 0 bases; unmatched junction bases: 7. Germline V gene data show CDR1 as MNHNS and CDR2 as SASEGT. This CDR3 is built from 19 residues. Here the CDR3 reads CASSEAGLAGGGSYNEQFF. As DNA, the CDR3 is TGTGCCAGCAGTGAAGCGGGGCTAGCGGGAGGTGGCTCCTACAATGAGCAGTTCTTC.

The table lists this clonotype with many counts. The chain carries TRBV6-1 and TRBJ2-7; D perhaps matches TRBD1 (5 bases). With 3 bases removed from V and 4 bases from J, the gap between germline ends came to 10 bases. This CDR3 comprises 13 residues. CDR1 and CDR2 from the germline V gene are MNHNS and SASEGT. CDR3 residues: CASSEYKGYEQYF. As DNA, the CDR3 is TGTGCCAGCAGTGAGTATAAGGGGTACGAGCAGTACTTC.

Note on this clonotype: At one end the junction does not follow the germline gene, possibly because of a read error. V and J are TRBV4-2 and TRBJ2-4; tentatively, D is TRBD1 or TRBD2 (5 bases each). The CDR3 spans 16 residues. Germline V lookup: CDR1 LGHNA, CDR2 YNFKEQ. CDR3 residues: CASSEEGLRAKNTQYF. In DNA, the CDR3 is TGTGCCAGCAGCGAAGAGGGGCTAAGAGCCAAAAACACGCAGTACTTC.

The CDR3 DNA sequence: TGTGCCAGCAGCCGCCGAGAGGGAGGAGCTGAAGCTTTCTTT. It specifies CASSRREGGAEAFF. The V call is TRBV7-8, the J call TRBJ1-1; D gene ambiguous. Germline values: CDR1 SGHVS, CDR2 FQNEAQ. CDR3 length: 14 amino acids. Trimming stripped 5 bases from V and 6 bases from J, with 16 bases between. The full variable domain, completed using reference TRBV7-8 and TRBJ1-1, is GAGVSQSPRYKVAKRGQDVALRCDPISGHVSLFWYQQALGQGPEFLTYFQNEAQLDKSGLPSDRFFAERPEGSVSTLKIQRTQQEDSAVYLCASSRREGGAEAFFGQGTRLTVV.

This clonotype was detected many times. V gene TRBV6-1 combines with J gene TRBJ2-5, with D possibly matching TRBD1 (5 bases). The J call may be incorrect, as the DNA end agrees better with TRBJ2-7. The CDR3 length is 16 residues. Germline V CDR1 and CDR2: MNHNS, SASEGT. Here the CDR3 reads CASSGRKFQGTYEQYF. In DNA, the CDR3 is TGTGCCAGCAGTGGGCGGAAGTTTCAGGGAACCTACGAGCAGTACTTC.

The rearrangement links TRBV6-1 to TRBJ2-1, with 9 positions matching TRBD1. The DNA matches TRBJ2-5 better at its end, which makes the J call doubtful. The CDR3 has 13 amino acids. Germline lookup yields CDR1 MNHNS and CDR2 SASEGT. This chain's CDR3 is CASSRDRVETQYF. The CDR3 nucleotides read TGTGCCAGCAGCCGGGACAGGGTTGAGACCCAGTACTTC.

The chain is built from TRBV4-2 and TRBJ2-3; D unclear. The ends were cut back, 1 base at V and 0 bases at J, with 8 bases in the middle. Looked up from germline, CDR1 is LGHNA and CDR2 is YNFKEQ. This CDR3 is 15 amino acids long. For the CDR3, the DNA is TGTGCCAGCAGCCAAGGGACCCCTAGCACAGATACGCAGTATTTT. As protein: CASSQGTPSTDTQYF.

This clonotype was observed a single time. This rearrangement joins TRBV6-5 to TRBJ2-4; TRBD1 or TRBD2 may be the D gene (5 bases each). The CDR3 contains 15 residues. In germline, CDR1 is MNHEY, CDR2 SVGAGI. Trimming took 4 bases from V and 13 from J, leaving 23 bases between them. CDR3 amino acids: CASSSGLGATNTQYF. CDR3 bases: TGTGCCAGCAGTTCGGGGCTGGGAGCCACAAATACGCAGTACTTC.

This clonotype has more than one count but fewer than ten. The chain has TRBV9 and TRBJ2-7, with no clear D. The V and J ends lost 3 bases and 0 bases respectively, with 10 bases between them. The CDR3 sequence is 14 residues long. From germline, CDR1 is SGDLS and CDR2 YYNGEE. Here the CDR3 DNA reads TGTGCCAGCAGCGCCCGGGCCTCCTCCTACGAGCAGTACTTC. This encodes CASSARASSYEQYF.

By share, this clonotype counts as medium-sized. This chain connects TRBV27 to TRBJ2-5, with a tentative D call TRBD2 (5 bases). V lost 4 bases, J lost 1 base, and 16 bases lay in between. The CDR3 sequence is 16 residues long. Germline V gene sequence: CDR1 MNHEY, CDR2 SMNVEV (reference sequence). CDR3 DNA: TGTGCCAGCAGTTCCCTAGCCTCCTCAGGCCAAGAGACCCAGTACTTC. Its protein is CASSSLASSGQETQYF.

This clonotype was recorded at least ten times. The chain has TRBV6-1 and TRBJ1-6; weak D call: TRBD1 (5 bases). Germline V gene sequence: CDR1 MNHNS, CDR2 SASEGT. The CDR3 totals 15 residues. V was cut by 6 bases and J by 5 bases, with 14 bases left in between. CDR3 nucleotides: TGTGCCAGCAGCCACCCGGGACCAAATAATTCACCCCTCCACTTT. As protein: CASSHPGPNNSPLHF.

Regarding this clonotype: Its ends do not fully match the called genes, so a read error is possible. The genes are TRBV6-4 and TRBJ2-3; D may match TRBD1 or TRBD2 (5 bases each). CDR1 is MRHNA and CDR2 is SNTAGT in the germline V gene. The CDR3 length is 15 residues. The CDR3 sequence is CASSEGRGGEDMQYF. For the CDR3, the DNA is TGTGCCAGCAGTGAGGGGCGCGGAGGCGAAGATATGCAGTATTTT.

The chain has TRBV20-1 and TRBJ2-3, with 9 positions matching TRBD2. The CDR3 length is 17 residues. Trimming cost V 5 bases and J 6 bases; bases outside gene matches: 18. Germline CDR1 is DFQATT and CDR2 is SNEGSKA (reference sequence). DNA of the CDR3: TGCAGTGCTCCTACCTTTGTTTATAGCGGGAGTTCGGATACGCAGTATTTT. Its protein is CSAPTFVYSGSSDTQYF.

This clonotype was seen once. The rearrangement links TRBV6-1 to TRBJ2-2, with 9 bases identical to TRBD2. Germline V gene data show CDR1 as MNHNS and CDR2 as SASEGT. This CDR3 has 15 amino acids. The ends lost 1 base at V and 4 bases at J; junction bases unmatched: 1. This chain's CDR3 is CASSEEAGGTGELFF. CDR3 DNA sequence: TGTGCCAGCAGTGAAGAAGCGGGGGGCACCGGGGAGCTGTTTTTT.

Points on this clonotype: At one of its ends the junction is not consistent with the germline gene, which may arise from a read error. The chain combines TRBV6-1 with TRBJ2-4; perhaps TRBD2 as D (6 bases). The CDR3 contains 15 residues. Germline V gene lookup returns CDR1 MNHNS and CDR2 SASEGT. The CDR3 DNA reads as TGTGCCAGCGGCGCGGGGCAGCCGGCCACAAACATGCAGTACTTC. Its protein product is CASGAGQPATNMQYF.

This clonotype was observed a single time. The junction shows a germline mismatch at one end, possibly a read error. V usage is TRBV10-2 and J usage is TRBJ2-3; no reliable D call. The CDR3 totals 14 residues. CDR1 is WSHSY, CDR2 SAAADI, per germline. CDR3: CASSGLSGKNMQYF. The CDR3 DNA reads TGCGCCAGCAGCGGGCTGTCAGGCAAAAATATGCAGTACTTT.

This clonotype was detected a few times. The chain carries TRBV5-1 and TRBJ2-3, with a weak D call TRBD2 (6 bases). The CDR3 covers 13 residues. Germline V gives CDR1 SGHRS, CDR2 YFSETQ. Trimming cost V 6 bases and J 4 bases, with 12 bases left between them. Here the CDR3 reads CASTEPGADTQYF. The CDR3 region has the DNA TGCGCCAGCACCGAACCGGGGGCAGATACGCAGTATTTT.

This clonotype was detected only a few times. The chain has TRBV7-6 and TRBJ2-1; D not certain. Germline CDR1 reads SGHVS; CDR2 reads FNYEAQ. CDR3 length equals 14 residues. Trimming removed 1 base at V and 6 bases at J, with 10 bases between. CDR3 nucleotides: TGTGCCAGCAGCTTAGGTTGGTTAGCCAATGAGCAGTTCTTC. It encodes CASSLGWLANEQFF.

This clonotype was observed at least ten times. V gene TRBV4-1 combines with J gene TRBJ2-1, with D unclear. The CDR3 is 13 residues long. Germline lookup yields CDR1 MGHRA and CDR2 YSYEKL. V gave up 2 bases and J gave up 6 bases, with 8 bases separating them. The CDR3 DNA reads as TGCGCCAGCAGCCAATTGGGCGGCAATGAGCAGTTCTTC. Translation: CASSQLGGNEQFF.

By sample fraction, this clonotype is medium-sized. The V and J genes are TRBV6-1 and TRBJ2-1; TRBD1 agrees at 7 bases. Germline-derived CDR1 and CDR2 are MNHNS and SASEGT. The CDR3 has 15 amino acids. V lost 0 bases and J lost 6; bases outside the gene matches: 5. This CDR3 is CASSEAWTGSNEQFF. For the CDR3, the DNA is TGTGCCAGCAGTGAAGCATGGACAGGCTCCAATGAGCAGTTCTTC.

The rearrangement joins TRBV6-5 to TRBJ1-1, with D maybe TRBD1 (5 bases). Germline CDR1 and CDR2: MNHEY and SVGAGI. Deletions cut 2 bases from V and 1 base from J, with 11 bases between. CDR3 length: 15 amino acids. The CDR3 DNA follows: TGTGCCAGCAGTTACGGTTACGGGACGAACACTGAAGCTTTCTTT. Protein sequence: CASSYGYGTNTEAFF.

This clonotype was picked up many times. The chain combines TRBV27 with TRBJ2-6, with D unclear. There are 15 residues in the CDR3. Germline CDR1 and CDR2: MNHEY and SMNVEV (reference sequence). Trimming removed 5 bases at V and 0 bases at J, with 8 bases between. As DNA, the CDR3 is TGTGCCAGCAGTACTCCTAGCTCTGGGGCCAACGTCCTGACTTTC. Its protein product is CASSTPSSGANVLTF.

The V and J genes are TRBV6-4 and TRBJ2-3, with 7 bases that match TRBD2. TRBJ2-7 matches the DNA end more closely, so the J call is doubtful. Per the germline V gene, CDR1 is MRHNA and CDR2 is SNTAGT. CDR3 length equals 14 residues. The CDR3 sequence is CASTERCGRDTQYF. The CDR3 nucleotides read TGTGCCAGCACTGAGAGGTGCGGGAGAGATACGCAGTACTTC.

Regarding this clonotype: Germline is not matched at one junction end, which may reflect a read error. The chain recombines TRBV6-1 with TRBJ2-4, with a weak D call TRBD2 (6 bases). The V gene's germline CDR1 is MNHNS and CDR2 SASEGT. The CDR3 spans 15 residues. CDR3 DNA: TGTGCCCGCAGCTCGGGACCGGGAGCCAAAAATACGCAGTATTTC. It codes for CARSSGPGAKNTQYF.

This clonotype was detected ten times or more. This chain uses TRBV27 with TRBJ1-1, with a weak D call TRBD1 (5 bases). Trimming stripped 6 bases from V and 3 bases from J, with 14 bases between. CDR3 length equals 14 residues. Germline V gene data show CDR1 as MNHEY and CDR2 as SMNVEV (reference sequence). This CDR3 reads CASRTTGGYTEAFF. The CDR3 DNA reads as TGTGCCAGCAGAACTACGGGGGGGTACACTGAAGCTTTCTTT.

This chain uses TRBV6-5 with TRBJ2-3, with TRBD2 matching 7 bases. The CDR3 spans 15 residues. With V trimmed by 2 bases and J by 4 bases, 6 bases remained unmatched. The V gene's germline CDR1 is MNHEY and CDR2 SVGAGI. This CDR3 reads CASSYTGGWPDTQYF. The CDR3 DNA is TGTGCCAGCAGTTACACGGGGGGTTGGCCAGATACGCAGTATTTT.

Details on this clonotype: A junction boundary mismatches the germline segment, possibly from a read error. This chain links TRBV6-5 with TRBJ2-3, with D uncertain. CDR3 size: 15 residues. Germline values: CDR1 MNHEY, CDR2 SVGAGI. CDR3 in DNA: TGTGCCAGCAGACTCCAGTCCGGAAGCCCAGATACGCAGTTTTTT. Amino acid sequence: CASRLQSGSPDTQFF.

J is TRBJ2-5 and V is TRBV6-1, with a possible D match to TRBD2 (6 bases). TRBJ2-3 explains the end of the DNA better; the J call may be wrong. Germline V gives CDR1 MNHNS, CDR2 SASEGT. The CDR3 loop spans 12 amino acids. The CDR3 DNA is TGTGCCAGCAGGGCGGAGGGAGATACGCAGTATTTT. This translates into CASRAEGDTQYF.